Detailed here is one T cell receptor (beta chain). Its antigen is still unknown. Germline trimming cut 5 bases from V and 2 bases from J; bases unmatched to any gene: 7. The CDR3 runs to 14 residues. Germline V CDR1 and CDR2: SQVTM, ANQGSEA. This sample stems from a study of human T cells and chemical hapten exposure. Study findings and constraints: The number of TCRs over 1 in 1000 frequency stayed unchanged after DPC.

In the library, unique molecular identifiers were attached to individual cDNA molecules. TCRdb reanalysed the 5' RACE reads using MiXCR and keeps one entry per CDR3 protein. Of 95,000 to 120,000 distinct CDR3 sequences in the sample, 15% to 20% were seen once. The authors' total RNA extraction used unfractionated whole blood. This clonotype originated in a human donor in good health. This sequence joins TRBV29-1 and TRBJ2-3; 7 nucleotides agree with TRBD1. CDR3 sequence reads: CSVRQGPSTDTQYF. The CDR3 nucleotides read TGCAGCGTTCGACAGGGCCCATCCACAGATACGCAGTATTTT.